The subject of this entry is one TCR beta chain. This clonotype was seen only a few times. Its antigen has not been determined. Within one base of it there is no much larger clone, and no base qualities were kept. Measured from the cysteine to the phenylalanine, the CDR3 is 16 residues long. The entry retains the CDR3 DNA only, 48 bases that are in frame from base 1. V is trimmed back by 3 bases and J by 7 bases, and the junction contains 7 bases that no gene match accounts for. Taken from the germline V gene, the CDR1 and CDR2 loops are SGHRS and YFSETQ. The data derive from a study of response to subunit inactivated influenza vaccine (dated by TCRdb to 2017 to 2018). In terms of the full investigation: Deep quantitative profiling of the T cell receptor repertoire was used in the study to follow responses to a trivalent subunit inactivated influenza vaccine.

What the research found in general, with its limitations: The authors suggested that each seasonal influenza vaccination may recruit only a limited number of new T cells.

Library prep was done by RT-PCR. The reads were generated on an Illumina HiSeq 2500. TCRdb redid the processing of the public reads, applying fastp at Q25 and MiXCR, and retained in-frame beta chains. When rows share a CDR3 protein, they turn into one entry using the most common DNA and genes. The sample includes around 470,000 distinct CDR3 sequences, with around 7.7% observed a single time. Jointly, the top ten make up over 10% of the sample. This TCR was sampled from a man between 45 and 75 years old who received an inactivated influenza vaccine. Donor details come from another sample of the same person, matched by shared clones. The receptor chain draws on TRBV5-1 and TRBJ1-4; the central 12 bases match TRBD1. Sequencing used PBMCs from blood, obtained less than 25 months after vaccination. The CDR3: CASSSGTGGAGEKLFF. The DNA sequence is given as TGCGCCAGCAGCTCGGGGACAGGGGGCGCGGGTGAAAAACTGTTTTTT. Full variable domain (CDR3 extended with the reference TRBV5-1 and TRBJ1-4 proteins): KAGVTQTPRYLIKTRGQQVTLSCSPISGHRSVSWYQQTPGQGLQFLFEYFSETQRNKGNFPGRFSGRQFSNSRSEMNVSTLELGDSALYLCASSSGTGGAGEKLFFGSGTQLSVL.